This TCR beta chain was profiled in a study of T cells in women clearing cervical HPV infection. Study-wide background: Controls gave blood once infection was undetectable; cases at lesion identification.

The CDR3 extends over 15 amino acids. Germline CDR1 KGHSH, CDR2 LQKENI. The data were produced by immunoSEQ multiplex PCR, yet TCRdb's version contains in-frame clones alone and is incomplete. The table gives 35,000 to 45,000 clones; the top ten clones make up 5.8% of it. As for this clone: The sequenced fragment ends 3 residues before the CDR3 boundary, so the rest is inferred from the germline J gene.

The sample consisted of blood buffy coat. The receptor was isolated from a woman between 18 and 75 years old with a cervical HPV16 infection that either progressed to CIN3+ or cleared (not recorded which). This sequence joins TRBV18 and TRBJ2-3; TRBD1 matches 8 bases. The CDR3 reads CASSQAGQGRQPQYF. Incomplete CDR3 DNA: TGTGCCAGCTCACAGGCCGGACAGGGACGTCAGCCG. The entire variable domain, with the rest obtained from reference TRBV18 and TRBJ2-3, is as follows: NAGVMQNPRHLVRRRGQEARLRCSPMKGHSHVYWYRQLPEEGLKFMVYLQKENIIDESGMPKERFSAEFPKEGPSILRIQQVVRGDSAAYFCASSQAGQGRQPQYFGPGTRLTVL.